This T cell receptor beta chain is drawn from a study of blood T cell repertoires in COVID-19. Germline CDR1 SGHRS, CDR2 YFSETQ. This CDR3 contains 16 residues. After removal of 3 bases from V and 8 bases from J, the junction contained 7 bases not matched to a gene. This clone has a handful of counts. Profiled with immunoSEQ multiplex PCR; TCRdb holds only in-frame clones, not every one. This repertoire shows 200,000 to 250,000 clones, about 83% found once; its top ten account for approximately 8%. The sequencing sample was made of peripheral blood. The V gene is TRBV5-1, the J gene TRBJ2-1; 14 positions agree with TRBD2. The TCR comes from a woman between 50 and 59 years old with active or convalescent COVID-19. The CDR3 here is CASSSPGTSGGHEQFF. The DNA of the CDR3 is TGCGCCAGCAGCTCCCCCGGGACTAGCGGGGGACATGAGCAGTTCTTC.